A selection of T cell receptor beta chains follows, all from one sample in a study of blood T cells in healthy people across ages. TCRdb redid the calling of the 5' RACE reads with MiXCR, one entry per CDR3 protein. The table includes hundreds of thousands of distinct CDR3 sequences, 22% detected once. The sample was blood. All receptors come from a man between 65 and 85 years old in good health. CDR3s include the opening cysteine and the closing phenylalanine or tryptophan. D genes are given only for firm matches. A row's size may be missing; if present it is once, few, many or a size class.

D gene,CDR3 length,clone size,V gene,J gene,CDR3 protein,CDR3 DNA
TRBD1,14,few,TRBV29-1,TRBJ1-2,CSVLKSGTDYGYTF,TGCAGCGTCCTGAAGTCCGGGACAGATTATGGCTACACCTTC
.,18,.,TRBV4-1,TRBJ1-2,CASSQESSGSISNYGYTF,TGCGCCAGCAGCCAAGAAAGTTCGGGGTCAATCTCTAACTATGGCTACACCTTC
.,12,.,TRBV2,TRBJ2-5,CASGQLRETQYF,TGTGCCAGCGGACAACTTAGAGAGACCCAGTACTTC
.,14,.,TRBV29-1,TRBJ2-4,CSVEEHRAKNIQYF,TGCAGCGTTGAAGAACACCGAGCCAAAAACATTCAGTACTTC
.,15,few,TRBV18,TRBJ1-4,CASSPGVHTNEKLFF,TGTGCCAGCTCACCCGGTGTCCATACTAATGAAAAACTGTTTTTT
TRBD2,18,.,TRBV7-6,TRBJ2-3,CASSPVLLAGGYTDTQYF,TGTGCCAGCAGCCCAGTCCTACTAGCGGGGGGGTACACAGATACGCAGTATTTT
TRBD2,15,.,TRBV10-3,TRBJ2-3,CAISEGTSGTDTQYF,TGTGCCATCAGTGAGGGGACTAGCGGCACAGATACGCAGTATTTT
.,13,many,TRBV5-1,TRBJ1-1,CASSLDWNTEAFF,TGCGCCAGCAGCTTGGACTGGAACACTGAAGCTTTCTTT
.,15,.,TRBV5-1,TRBJ2-5,CASSLVRGERETQYF,TGCGCCAGCAGCTTGGTCAGGGGGGAGAGAGAGACCCAGTACTTC
.,16,.,TRBV7-9,TRBJ2-1,CASRNWTGHSYNEQFF,TGTGCCAGCAGAAACTGGACCGGCCACTCCTACAATGAGCAGTTCTTC
TRBD2,16,few,TRBV12-3/TRBV12-4,TRBJ2-7,CASSFGLAGGSGEQYF,TGTGCCAGCAGTTTTGGACTAGCGGGGGGGTCCGGCGAGCAGTACTTC
TRBD2,16,few,TRBV5-1,TRBJ2-7,CASSLILAGTLFEQYF,TGCGCCAGCAGCTTGATCTTAGCGGGGACTTTATTTGAGCAGTACTTC
.,15,.,TRBV4-1,TRBJ1-2,CASSQDGGVNYGYTF,TGCGCCAGCAGCCAAGATGGGGGAGTTAACTATGGCTACACCTTC
.,10,.,TRBV29-1,TRBJ1-2,CITQGDGYTF,TGCATCACTCAGGGCGATGGCTACACCTTC
.,13,few,TRBV2,TRBJ2-2,CASSEIVTGELFF,TGTGCCAGCAGTGAAATTGTGACCGGGGAGCTGTTTTTT
.,16,.,TRBV24-1,TRBJ2-3,CATSDLPRQGTDTQYF,TGTGCCACCAGTGATTTGCCCCGACAGGGCACAGATACGCAGTATTTT
TRBD1,13,.,TRBV6-6,TRBJ1-3,CASSRQGIYTVYF,TGTGCCAGCAGTCGACAGGGTATCTACACCGTATATTTT
.,14,.,TRBV19,TRBJ2-3,CASSPPGRGDTQYF,TGTGCCAGTAGTCCCCCGGGCCGTGGAGATACGCAGTATTTT
.,12,.,TRBV30,TRBJ2-1,CAWTLQYNEQFF,TGTGCCTGGACTTTACAATACAATGAGCAGTTCTTC
.,13,.,TRBV7-2,TRBJ2-3,CASSWDPTDTQYF,TGTGCCAGCAGCTGGGATCCCACAGATACGCAGTATTTT
.,12,.,TRBV15,TRBJ1-1,CATSRGPAKAFF,TGTGCCACCAGCAGAGGCCCAGCGAAAGCTTTCTTT
TRBD2,14,few,TRBV7-2,TRBJ2-3,CASSLGTSINTQYF,TGTGCCAGCAGCTTAGGGACTAGCATAAATACGCAGTATTTT
TRBD2,16,few,TRBV7-8,TRBJ2-5,CASSYLAGGSQETQYF,TGTGCCAGCAGCTATCTAGCGGGGGGTTCTCAAGAGACCCAGTACTTC
.,14,.,TRBV12-3/TRBV12-4,TRBJ1-2,CASSFGAAGYGYTF,TGTGCCAGCAGTTTTGGGGCGGCCGGCTATGGCTACACCTTC
.,13,few,TRBV7-2,TRBJ2-7,CASSLFTGPRQYF,TGTGCCAGCAGCTTATTTACAGGACCCCGACAGTACTTC
.,15,.,TRBV6-6,TRBJ1-2,CASNPDGGKWNGYTF,TGTGCCAGCAACCCGGACGGAGGGAAGTGGAATGGCTACACCTTC
TRBD2,16,few,TRBV12-3/TRBV12-4,TRBJ2-2,CASSFGSGGPSGELFF,TGTGCCAGCAGTTTCGGGTCGGGGGGGCCATCCGGGGAGCTGTTTTTT
.,15,.,TRBV5-1,TRBJ1-4,CASSLSAREGEKLFF,TGCGCCAGCAGCTTATCGGCCAGGGAAGGGGAAAAACTGTTTTTT
.,19,.,TRBV13,TRBJ2-4,CASSSTRAGAILAKNIQYF,TGTGCCAGCAGCTCAACCCGGGCAGGGGCTATATTAGCCAAAAACATTCAGTACTTC
.,14,.,TRBV3-1,TRBJ2-5,CASSQDWQGREQYF,TGTGCCAGCAGCCAAGATTGGCAGGGCCGGGAGCAGTACTTC
.,13,once,TRBV20-1,TRBJ1-2,CSARVDSKTPYTF,TGCAGTGCTAGAGTCGACAGCAAAACTCCATACACCTTC
TRBD1,13,.,TRBV29-1,TRBJ2-7,CSVEFRGSSEQYF,TGCAGCGTTGAATTCAGGGGGTCGTCCGAGCAGTACTTC
.,13,few,TRBV29-1,TRBJ1-4,CSVEAGDNEKLFF,TGCAGCGTTGAGGCAGGGGATAATGAAAAACTGTTTTTT
TRBD2,17,.,TRBV11-2,TRBJ2-1,CASSGLAGAKTYNEQFF,TGTGCCAGCAGCGGACTAGCGGGGGCCAAAACGTACAATGAACAGTTCTTC
TRBD2,16,.,TRBV28,TRBJ2-5,CASRPTSGGAGETQYF,TGTGCCAGCAGGCCCACTAGCGGGGGGGCTGGAGAGACCCAGTACTTC
.,14,.,TRBV11-2,TRBJ2-5,CASSQDSFQETQYF,TGTGCCAGCAGCCAGGACAGCTTTCAAGAGACCCAGTACTTC
.,16,few,TRBV20-1,TRBJ1-6,CSARDFRGARNSPLHF,TGCAGTGCTAGAGATTTTCGGGGGGCGAGGAATTCACCCCTCCACTTT
TRBD1,17,few,TRBV28,TRBJ1-3,CASSSSGQGISGNTIYF,TGTGCCAGCAGCAGTTCGGGACAGGGAATATCTGGAAACACCATATATTTT
.,13,few,TRBV6-1,TRBJ2-1,CASSRTFDNEQFF,TGTGCCAGCTCTAGGACTTTTGACAATGAGCAGTTCTTC
.,15,once,TRBV2,TRBJ2-3,CASSAGPPSGDTQYF,TGTGCCAGCAGCGCCGGACCACCTTCGGGGGATACGCAGTATTTT
.,15,few,TRBV12-3/TRBV12-4,TRBJ2-7,CASSFRRGQTYEQYF,TGTGCCAGCAGTTTCCGCCGCGGGCAAACCTACGAGCAGTACTTC